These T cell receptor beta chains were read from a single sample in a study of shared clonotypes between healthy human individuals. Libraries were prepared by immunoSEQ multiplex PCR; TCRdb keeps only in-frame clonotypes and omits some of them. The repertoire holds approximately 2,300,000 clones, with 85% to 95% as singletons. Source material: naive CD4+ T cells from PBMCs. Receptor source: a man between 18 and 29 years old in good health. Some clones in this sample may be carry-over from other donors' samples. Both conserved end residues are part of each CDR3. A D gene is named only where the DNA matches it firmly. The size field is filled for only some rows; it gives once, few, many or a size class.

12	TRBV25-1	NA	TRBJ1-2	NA	CASSPRVGGYTF	TGTGCCAGCAGTCCCAGGGTAGGCGGCTACACCTTC
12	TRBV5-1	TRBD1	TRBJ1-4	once	CASSLDRDKLFF	TGCGCCAGCAGCCTCGACAGGGACAAACTGTTTTTT
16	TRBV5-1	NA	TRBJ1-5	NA	CASSLVGGDSNQPQHF	TGCGCCAGCAGCTTGGTCGGGGGGGATAGCAATCAGCCCCAGCATTTT
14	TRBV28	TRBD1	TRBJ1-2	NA	CASSSTGAGYGYTF	TGTGCCAGCAGTTCAACAGGGGCGGGCTATGGCTACACCTTC
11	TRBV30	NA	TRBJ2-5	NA	CAWSVLPRQYF	TGTGCCTGGAGTGTACTTCCGAGACAGTACTTC
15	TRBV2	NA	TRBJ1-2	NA	CASSPRRGGLGGYTF	TGTGCCAGCAGTCCGAGGCGGGGGGGCCTCGGTGGCTACACCTTC
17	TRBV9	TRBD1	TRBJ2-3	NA	CASSGTGPGLSTDTQYF	TGTGCCAGCAGCGGGACAGGGCCCGGATTAAGCACAGATACGCAGTATTTT
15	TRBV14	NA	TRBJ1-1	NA	CASSQVVIGVPEAFF	TGTGCCAGCAGCCAAGTTGTGATAGGGGTCCCTGAAGCTTTCTTT
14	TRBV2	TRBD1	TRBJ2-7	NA	CAIQGGPGPYEQYF	TGTGCCATCCAAGGGGGCCCGGGCCCCTACGAGCAGTACTTC
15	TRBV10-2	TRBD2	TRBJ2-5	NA	CASSPTSGGQETQYF	TGCGCCAGCAGCCCGACTAGCGGAGGGCAAGAGACCCAGTACTTC
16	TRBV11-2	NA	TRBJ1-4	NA	CASSLYRGAINEKLFF	TGTGCCAGCAGCTTATATCGGGGGGCAATAAATGAAAAACTGTTTTTT
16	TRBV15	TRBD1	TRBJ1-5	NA	CATSRWRTGSNQPQHF	TGTGCCACCAGCAGATGGAGGACAGGGTCGAATCAGCCCCAGCATTTT
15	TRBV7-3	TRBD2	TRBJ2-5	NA	CASSTLAGTGETQYF	TGTGCCAGCAGCACCTTAGCGGGTACAGGAGAGACCCAGTACTTC
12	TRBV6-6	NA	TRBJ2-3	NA	CASSAAEDTQYF	TGTGCCAGCAGCGCCGCAGAAGATACGCAGTATTTT
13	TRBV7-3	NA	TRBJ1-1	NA	CASSLRGLGEAFF	TGTGCCAGCAGCTTAAGAGGGCTGGGGGAGGCTTTCTTT
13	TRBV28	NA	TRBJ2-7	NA	CASTNGGAYEQYF	TGTGCCAGCACCAATGGGGGGGCATACGAGCAGTACTTC
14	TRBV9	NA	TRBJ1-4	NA	CASSVEGRGEKLFF	TGTGCCAGCAGCGTAGAGGGGCGCGGGGAAAAACTGTTTTTT
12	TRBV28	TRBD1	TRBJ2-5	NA	CASRTSPGQGHF	TGTGCCAGCAGAACTAGCCCGGGACAGGGTCACTTC
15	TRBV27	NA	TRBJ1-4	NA	CASTPTYGPNEKLFF	TGTGCCAGCACCCCCACGTACGGCCCTAATGAAAAACTGTTTTTT
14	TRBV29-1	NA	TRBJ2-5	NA	CSVVLEYNTETQYF	TGCAGCGTTGTTTTGGAATACAATACGGAGACCCAGTACTTC
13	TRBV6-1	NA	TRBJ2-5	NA	CASRTGPGETQYF	TGTGCCAGCAGGACAGGACCAGGGGAGACCCAGTACTTC
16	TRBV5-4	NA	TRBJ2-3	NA	CASSLGGFQGTDTQYF	TGTGCCAGCAGCTTGGGGGGTTTTCAGGGAACAGATACGCAGTATTTT
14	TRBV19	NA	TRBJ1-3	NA	CASRTAGSGNTIYF	TGTGCCAGTAGGACGGCAGGCTCTGGAAACACCATATATTTT
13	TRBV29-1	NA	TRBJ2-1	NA	CSVGAEPPSEQFF	TGCAGCGTTGGGGCGGAACCTCCTTCTGAGCAGTTCTTC
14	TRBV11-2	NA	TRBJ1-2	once	CASSLIQGPRGYTF	TGTGCCAGCAGCTTAATTCAGGGGCCGAGGGGCTACACCTTC
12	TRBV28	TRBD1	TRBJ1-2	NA	CASSRQGYGYTF	TGTGCCAGCAGTAGACAGGGTTATGGCTACACCTTC
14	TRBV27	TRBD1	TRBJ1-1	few	CASSLTGVVTEAFF	TGTGCCAGCAGTCTAACAGGGGTAGTCACTGAAGCTTTCTTT
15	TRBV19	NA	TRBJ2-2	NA	CASSIDLAGTGELFF	TGTGCCAGTAGTATAGATCTGGCCGGCACCGGGGAGCTGTTTTTT
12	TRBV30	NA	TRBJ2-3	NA	CAWSSDTDTQYF	TGTGCCTGGAGTTCAGACACAGATACGCAGTATTTT
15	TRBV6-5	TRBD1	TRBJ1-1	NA	CASRDGTAMNTEAFF	TGTGCCAGCCGAGACGGGACAGCCATGAACACTGAAGCTTTCTTT
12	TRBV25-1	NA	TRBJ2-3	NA	CASSGYTDTQYF	TGTGCCAGCAGTGGATACACAGATACGCAGTATTTT
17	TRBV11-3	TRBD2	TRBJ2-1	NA	CASSKSLLAGGGNEQFF	TGTGCCAGCAGCAAATCCCTTCTAGCGGGAGGAGGCAATGAGCAGTTCTTC
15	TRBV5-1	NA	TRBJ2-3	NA	CASSLGPDRTDTQYF	TGCGCCAGCAGCTTGGGGCCTGACCGGACAGATACGCAGTATTTT
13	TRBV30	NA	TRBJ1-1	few	CAWTQGLSTEAFF	TGTGCCTGGACCCAGGGGTTGTCGACTGAAGCTTTCTTT
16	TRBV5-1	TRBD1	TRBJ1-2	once	CASSPLGQGVSRGYTF	TGCGCCAGCAGCCCTCTAGGACAGGGGGTGTCTAGGGGCTACACCTTC
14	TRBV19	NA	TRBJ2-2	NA	CASSITGGTGELFF	TGTGCCAGTAGTATAACCGGGGGCACCGGGGAGCTGTTTTTT
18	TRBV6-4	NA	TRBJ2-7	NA	CASRKCRRERGRDHEQYF	TGTGCCAGCAGGAAATGTCGGAGGGAGAGGGGGAGGGACCACGAGCAGTACTTC
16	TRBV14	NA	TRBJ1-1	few	CASADQGPWKNTEAFF	TGTGCCAGCGCAGACCAGGGACCATGGAAGAACACTGAAGCTTTCTTT
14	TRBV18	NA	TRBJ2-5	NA	CASSPLGNQETQYF	TGTGCCAGCTCACCACTCGGAAACCAAGAGACCCAGTACTTC
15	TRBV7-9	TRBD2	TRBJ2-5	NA	CASSIGLAALETQYF	TGTGCCAGCAGCATCGGACTAGCGGCCCTAGAGACCCAGTACTTC
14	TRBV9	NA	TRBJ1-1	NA	CASSPRGMGTEAFF	TGTGCCAGCAGCCCCCGCGGGATGGGAACTGAAGCTTTCTTT
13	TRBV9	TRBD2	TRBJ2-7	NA	CASSEGGRFEQYF	TGTGCCAGCAGCGAGGGCGGGAGGTTCGAGCAGTACTTC
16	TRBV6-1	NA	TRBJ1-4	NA	CASSEGFKRSNEKLFF	TGTGCCAGCAGTGAAGGTTTTAAGCGGAGTAATGAAAAACTGTTTTTT
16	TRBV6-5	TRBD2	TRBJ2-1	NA	CASSYGLAGGPSEQFF	TGTGCCAGCAGTTACGGACTAGCGGGAGGGCCTAGTGAGCAGTTCTTC
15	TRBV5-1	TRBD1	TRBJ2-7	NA	CASSIRQGEFNEQYF	TGCGCCAGCAGCATTCGACAGGGAGAATTTAACGAGCAGTACTTC
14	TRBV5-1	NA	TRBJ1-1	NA	CASQLGGMNTEAFF	TGCGCCAGCCAACTCGGGGGAATGAACACTGAAGCTTTCTTT
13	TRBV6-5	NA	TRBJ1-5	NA	CASSRLINQPQHF	TGTGCCAGCAGTCGACTGATTAATCAGCCCCAGCATTTT
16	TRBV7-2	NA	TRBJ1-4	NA	CASSSTWSPLGEKLFF	TGTGCCAGCAGCTCGACCTGGAGCCCCCTCGGTGAAAAACTGTTTTTT
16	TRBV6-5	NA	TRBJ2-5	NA	CASSYSGRAFQETQYF	TGTGCCAGCAGTTACAGCGGCAGGGCCTTCCAAGAGACCCAGTACTTC
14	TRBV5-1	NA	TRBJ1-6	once	CASSLDNSGSPLHF	TGCGCCAGCAGCTTGGACAACAGCGGCTCACCCCTCCACTTT
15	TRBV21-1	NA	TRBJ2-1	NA	CASSKVALVYNEQFF	TGTGCCAGCAGCAAAGTTGCCCTGGTCTACAATGAGCAGTTCTTC
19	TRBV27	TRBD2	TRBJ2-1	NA	CASSGRSAGESGRYNEQFF	TGTGCCAGCAGTGGCCGGAGCGCGGGAGAAAGTGGCCGATACAATGAGCAGTTCTTC